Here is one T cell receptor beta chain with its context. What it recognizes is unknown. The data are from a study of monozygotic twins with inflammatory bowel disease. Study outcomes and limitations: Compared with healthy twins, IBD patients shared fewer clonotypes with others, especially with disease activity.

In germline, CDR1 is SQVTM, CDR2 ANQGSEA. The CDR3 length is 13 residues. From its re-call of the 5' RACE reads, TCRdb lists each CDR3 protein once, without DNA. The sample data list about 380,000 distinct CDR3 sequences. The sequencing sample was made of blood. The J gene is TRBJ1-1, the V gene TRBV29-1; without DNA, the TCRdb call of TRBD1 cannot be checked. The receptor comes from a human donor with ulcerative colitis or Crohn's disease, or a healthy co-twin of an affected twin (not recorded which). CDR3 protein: CSVTGQMNTEAFF.